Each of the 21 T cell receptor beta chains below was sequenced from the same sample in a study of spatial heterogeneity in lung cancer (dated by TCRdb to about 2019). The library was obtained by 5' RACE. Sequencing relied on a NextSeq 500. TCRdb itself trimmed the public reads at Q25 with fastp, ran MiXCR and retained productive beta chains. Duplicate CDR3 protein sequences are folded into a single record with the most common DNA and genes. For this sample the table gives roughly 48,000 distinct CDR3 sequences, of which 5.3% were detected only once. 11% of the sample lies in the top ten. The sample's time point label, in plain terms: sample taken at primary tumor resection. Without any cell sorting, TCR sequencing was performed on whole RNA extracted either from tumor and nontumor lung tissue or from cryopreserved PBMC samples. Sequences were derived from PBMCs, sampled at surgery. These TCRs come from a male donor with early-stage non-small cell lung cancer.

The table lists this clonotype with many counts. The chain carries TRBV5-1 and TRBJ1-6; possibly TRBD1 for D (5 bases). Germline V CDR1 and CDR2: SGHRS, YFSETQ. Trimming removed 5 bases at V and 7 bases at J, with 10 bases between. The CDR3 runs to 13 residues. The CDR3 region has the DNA TGCGCCAGCAGTTCACCAGGGAATTCACCCCTCCACTTT. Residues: CASSSPGNSPLHF.

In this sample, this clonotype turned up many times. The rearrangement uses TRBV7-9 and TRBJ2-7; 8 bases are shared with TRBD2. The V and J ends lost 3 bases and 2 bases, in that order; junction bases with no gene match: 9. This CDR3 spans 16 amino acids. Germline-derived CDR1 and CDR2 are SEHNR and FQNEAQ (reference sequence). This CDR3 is CASSFIQLAAAYEQYF. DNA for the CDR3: TGTGCCAGCAGCTTCATACAACTAGCGGCGGCCTACGAGCAGTACTTC.

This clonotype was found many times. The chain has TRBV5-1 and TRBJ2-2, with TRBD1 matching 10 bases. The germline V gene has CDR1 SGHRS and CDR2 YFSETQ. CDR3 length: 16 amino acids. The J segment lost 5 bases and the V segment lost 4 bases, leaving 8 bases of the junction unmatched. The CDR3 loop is CASSATGTGVTGELFF. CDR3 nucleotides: TGCGCCAGCAGCGCCACCGGGACAGGGGTAACCGGGGAGCTGTTTTTT.

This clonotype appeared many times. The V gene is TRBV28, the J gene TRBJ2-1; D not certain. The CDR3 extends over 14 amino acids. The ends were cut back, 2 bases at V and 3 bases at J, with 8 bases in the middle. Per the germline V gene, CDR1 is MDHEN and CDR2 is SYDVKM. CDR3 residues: CASSLGVRYNEQFF. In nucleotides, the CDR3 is TGTGCCAGCAGTTTAGGGGTACGCTACAATGAGCAGTTCTTC.

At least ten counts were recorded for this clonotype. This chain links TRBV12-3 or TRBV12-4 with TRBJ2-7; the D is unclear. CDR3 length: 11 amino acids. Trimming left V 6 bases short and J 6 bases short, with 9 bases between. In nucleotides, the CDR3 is TGTGCCAGCAGCTCCGGAGTCGAGCAGTACTTC. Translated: CASSSGVEQYF.

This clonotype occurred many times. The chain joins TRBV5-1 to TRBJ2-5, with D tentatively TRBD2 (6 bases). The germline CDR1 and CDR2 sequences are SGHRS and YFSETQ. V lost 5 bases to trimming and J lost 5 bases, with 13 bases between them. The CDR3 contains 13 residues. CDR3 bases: TGCGCCAGCAGGTCGACTAGTCGTGAGACCCAGTACTTC. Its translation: CASRSTSRETQYF.

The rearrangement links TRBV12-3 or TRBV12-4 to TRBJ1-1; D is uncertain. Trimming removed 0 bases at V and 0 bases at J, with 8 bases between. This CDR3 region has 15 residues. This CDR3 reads CASSLAALLNTEAFF. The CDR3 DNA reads TGTGCCAGCAGTTTAGCGGCTTTGTTGAACACTGAAGCTTTCTTT.

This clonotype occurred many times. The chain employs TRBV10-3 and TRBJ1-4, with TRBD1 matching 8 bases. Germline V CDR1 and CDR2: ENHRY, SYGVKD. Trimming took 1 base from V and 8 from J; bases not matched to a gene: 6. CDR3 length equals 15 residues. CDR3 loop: CAISEWTGIEEKLFF. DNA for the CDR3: TGTGCCATCAGTGAGTGGACAGGGATCGAGGAAAAACTGTTTTTT.

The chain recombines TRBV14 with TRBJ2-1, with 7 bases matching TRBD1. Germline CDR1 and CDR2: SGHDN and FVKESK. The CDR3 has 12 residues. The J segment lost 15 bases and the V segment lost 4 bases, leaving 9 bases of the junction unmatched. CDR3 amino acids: CASSRVRDSLFF. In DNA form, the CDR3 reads TGTGCCAGCAGCCGGGTTCGGGACAGCCTGTTCTTC.

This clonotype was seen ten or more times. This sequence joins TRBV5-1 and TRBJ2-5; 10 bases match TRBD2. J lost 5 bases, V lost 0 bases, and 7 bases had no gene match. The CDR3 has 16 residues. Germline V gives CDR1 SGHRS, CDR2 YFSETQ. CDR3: CASSLAASGSSETQYF. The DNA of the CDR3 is TGCGCCAGCAGCTTGGCCGCTAGCGGGAGTTCGGAGACCCAGTACTTC. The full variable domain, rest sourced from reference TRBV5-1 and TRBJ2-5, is KAGVTQTPRYLIKTRGQQVTLSCSPISGHRSVSWYQQTPGQGLQFLFEYFSETQRNKGNFPGRFSGRQFSNSRSEMNVSTLELGDSALYLCASSLAASGSSETQYFGPGTRLLVL.

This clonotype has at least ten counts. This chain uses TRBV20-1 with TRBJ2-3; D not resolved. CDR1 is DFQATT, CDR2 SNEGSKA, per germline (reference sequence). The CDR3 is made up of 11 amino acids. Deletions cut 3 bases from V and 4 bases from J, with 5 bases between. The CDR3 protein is CSASLADTQYF. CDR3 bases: TGCAGTGCTAGCTTAGCAGATACGCAGTATTTT.

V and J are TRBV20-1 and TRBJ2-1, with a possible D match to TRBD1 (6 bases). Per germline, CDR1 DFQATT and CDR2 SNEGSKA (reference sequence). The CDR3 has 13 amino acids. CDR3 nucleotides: TGCAGCGTCTCAAGGTTAGGGGGCAATGAGCAGTTCTTC. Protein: CSVSRLGGNEQFF.

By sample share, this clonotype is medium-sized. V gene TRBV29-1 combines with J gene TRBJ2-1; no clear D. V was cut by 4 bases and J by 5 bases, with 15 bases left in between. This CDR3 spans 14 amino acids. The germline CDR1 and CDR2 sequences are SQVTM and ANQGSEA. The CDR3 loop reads CSVASGVLDNEQFF. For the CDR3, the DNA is TGCAGCGTTGCTAGTGGAGTACTCGACAATGAGCAGTTCTTC.

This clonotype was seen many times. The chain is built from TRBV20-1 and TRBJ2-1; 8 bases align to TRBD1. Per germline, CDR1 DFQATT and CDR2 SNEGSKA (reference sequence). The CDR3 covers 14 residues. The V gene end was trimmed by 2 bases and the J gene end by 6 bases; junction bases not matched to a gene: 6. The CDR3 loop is CSARLSGGFNEQFF. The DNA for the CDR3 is TGCAGTGCTAGATTGTCAGGGGGCTTCAATGAGCAGTTCTTC.

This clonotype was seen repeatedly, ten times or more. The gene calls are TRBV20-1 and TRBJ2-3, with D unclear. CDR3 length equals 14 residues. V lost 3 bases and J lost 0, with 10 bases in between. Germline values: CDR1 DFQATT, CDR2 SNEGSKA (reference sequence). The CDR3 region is CSASAIISTDTQYF. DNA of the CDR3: TGCAGTGCTAGCGCCATAATTAGCACAGATACGCAGTATTTT.

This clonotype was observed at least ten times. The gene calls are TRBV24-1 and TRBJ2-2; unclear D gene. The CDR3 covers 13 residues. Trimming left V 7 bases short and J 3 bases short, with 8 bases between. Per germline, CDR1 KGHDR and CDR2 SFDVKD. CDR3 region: CATSPGYTGELFF. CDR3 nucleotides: TGTGCCACCAGCCCCGGGTACACCGGGGAGCTGTTTTTT.

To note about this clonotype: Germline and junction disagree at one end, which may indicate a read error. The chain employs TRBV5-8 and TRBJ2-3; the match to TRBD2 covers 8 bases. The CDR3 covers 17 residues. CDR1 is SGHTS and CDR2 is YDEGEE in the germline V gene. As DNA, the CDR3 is TGTGCCAGCACCGTTTTGCAGGGCGCGGGAGGTGTAGATACGCAGTGTTTT. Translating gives CASTVLQGAGGVDTQCF.

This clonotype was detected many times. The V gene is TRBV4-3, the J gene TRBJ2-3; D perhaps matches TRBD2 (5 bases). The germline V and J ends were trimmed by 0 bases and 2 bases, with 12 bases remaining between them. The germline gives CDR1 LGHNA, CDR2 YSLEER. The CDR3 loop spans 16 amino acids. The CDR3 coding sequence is TGCGCCAGCAGCCAAGACGGGGTAGGGTACACAGATACGCAGTATTTT. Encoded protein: CASSQDGVGYTDTQYF.

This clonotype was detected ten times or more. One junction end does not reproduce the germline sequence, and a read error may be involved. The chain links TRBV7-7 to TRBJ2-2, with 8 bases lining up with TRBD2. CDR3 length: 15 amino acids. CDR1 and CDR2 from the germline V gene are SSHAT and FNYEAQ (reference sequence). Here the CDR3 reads CASSPPGRGAGELFF. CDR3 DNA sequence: TGTGCTAGCAGCCCACCCGGGAGGGGAGCCGGGGAGCTGTTTTTT.

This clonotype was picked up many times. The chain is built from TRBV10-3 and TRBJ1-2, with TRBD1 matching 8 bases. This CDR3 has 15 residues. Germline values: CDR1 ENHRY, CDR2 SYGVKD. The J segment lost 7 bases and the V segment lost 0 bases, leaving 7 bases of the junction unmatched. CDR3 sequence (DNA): TGTGCCATCAGTGAGTCGGGACAGGCCGGAGGTGGCTACACCTTC. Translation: CAISESGQAGGGYTF.

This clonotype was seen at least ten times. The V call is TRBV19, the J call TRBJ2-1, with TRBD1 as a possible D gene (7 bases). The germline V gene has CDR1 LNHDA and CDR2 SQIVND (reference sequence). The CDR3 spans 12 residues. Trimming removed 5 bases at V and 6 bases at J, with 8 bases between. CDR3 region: CASSQGGNEQFF. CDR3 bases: TGTGCCAGTAGTCAGGGGGGCAATGAGCAGTTCTTC. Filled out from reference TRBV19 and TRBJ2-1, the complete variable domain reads DGGITQSPKYLFRKEGQNVTLSCEQNLNHDAMYWYRQDPGQGLRLIYYSQIVNDFQKGDIAEGYSVSREKKESFPLTVTSAQKNPTAFYLCASSQGGNEQFFGPGTRLTVL.